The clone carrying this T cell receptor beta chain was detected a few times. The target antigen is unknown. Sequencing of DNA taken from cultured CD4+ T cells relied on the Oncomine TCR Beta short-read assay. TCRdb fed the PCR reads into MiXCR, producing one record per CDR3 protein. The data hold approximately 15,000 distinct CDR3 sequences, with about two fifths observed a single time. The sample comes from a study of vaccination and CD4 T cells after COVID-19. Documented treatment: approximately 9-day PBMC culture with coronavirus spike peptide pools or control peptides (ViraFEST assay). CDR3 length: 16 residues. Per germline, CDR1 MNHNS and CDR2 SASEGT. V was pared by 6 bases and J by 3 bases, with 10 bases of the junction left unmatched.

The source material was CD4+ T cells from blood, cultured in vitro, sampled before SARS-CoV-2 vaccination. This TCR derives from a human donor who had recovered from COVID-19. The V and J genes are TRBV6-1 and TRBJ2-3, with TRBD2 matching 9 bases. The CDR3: CASSSWSTSGTDTQYF. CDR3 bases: TGTGCCAGCAGCTCCTGGTCCACTAGCGGGACAGATACGCAGTATTTT.